The present TCR beta chain was sequenced within a study of T cell responses to AZD1222 COVID-19 vaccine (dated by TCRdb to 2020 to 2022). About the study as a whole: TCR sequencing covered 230 to 250 trial participants: approximately 200 given two doses of AZD1222 and about 26 given two doses of MenACWY control vaccine. Trial participants were enrolled by age into 18-55, 56-69 and 70-plus year subgroups, with roughly 150, 30 and 60 TCR-sequenced participants respectively. General study outcomes and caveats: The whole spike protein was spanned by vaccine-associated CD4 TCRs, and dominant responses were seen in regions 160-218 and 743-854. Participants were mostly white British and included more females than males, and it was suggested by the authors that clonal diversity may have been underestimated. Only five or six AZD1222 recipients were SARS-CoV-2 seropositive at baseline, limiting conclusions about previously exposed vaccinees. Because no samples from the day 14 peak response were available, repertoires could be characterized only after the peak T cell response. Nearly half of unique spike-specific TCRs reportedly recognized epitopes outside regions mutated in the B.1.351 and B.1.1.7 variants. A significant rise in spike-specific TCR breadth and depth was observed after two AZD1222 doses relative to day 0 and relative to MenACWY recipients. The 56-69-year group was small, and its depth increase did not reach significance, likely because of low power.

The germline V gene specifies SGHTA as CDR1 and FQGTGA as CDR2. Counted from cysteine to phenylalanine, this CDR3 has 14 amino acids. Just the 42-base CDR3 DNA is kept, in frame starting at base 1. Relative to germline, V is 6 bases shorter and J is 1 base shorter, with 12 bases between their ends. The CDR3 regions of human TCRbeta chains were analyzed by immunosequencing. The published analysis was carried out like this. TCRs in the repertoires were compared against a reference library of SARS-CoV-2-specific TCRs that had been generated with the MIRA antigen-specificity platform. Breadth meant the fraction of unique TCRs that were SARS-CoV-2-associated, whereas depth meant the fraction of total T cells that were SARS-CoV-2-associated. Each spike-specific TCR was assigned to its reactive spike region and to a CD4 or CD8 class using the MIRA data. Log10-transformed breadth and depth values were compared by one-way ANOVA with Sidak's multiple comparisons tests. TCRdb stores this immuneACCESS table with in-frame sequences only. Part of the clones is absent; in the studies checked, under half of the shortfall reflects unresolved V genes, and no reason is known for the rest. Clone size and V and J calls were adopted from that table, with D and trimming inferred from the DNA. The sample includes over 110,000 clones, with roughly nine tenths observed a single time. The biggest ten clones account for around 10% of the sample.

Concerning this clone: Its antigen is currently not known. Per-base quality was not reported, and no clone a single base away is much larger than it.

The time point label corresponds to: about 28 days (+/-7) after the second vaccine dose. Because spike-specific TCR depth and breadth did not differ between the two schedules, AZD1222 recipients who got a second dose at roughly 4 weeks were pooled with those who got a second dose at roughly 12 weeks. Samples from vaccinated people were obtained from the UK trials COV001 and COV002, which included a single-blind randomized controlled phase 2/3 trial of AZD1222 (ChAdOx1 nCoV-19) in healthy adults. Trial participant PBMC samples were collected at day 0 and day 28 after the second dose for TCRbeta chain sequencing.

The sequence was obtained from an adult who received the AZD1222 COVID-19 vaccine. The chain uses TRBV7-3 and TRBJ1-1; the best D guess is TRBD1, with 5 bases matching. The starting material was peripheral blood, obtained 28 days after the second AZD1222 dose. The DNA sequence is TGTGCCAGCAGAGAGGGGCCCGGGAACACTGAAGCTTTCTTT. Its translation reads: CASREGPGNTEAFF.